A single T cell receptor beta chain is shown here with its context. What it recognizes is unknown. This record comes from a study of T cell clonotyping in hematopoietic cell transplantation. General study findings and limits: Few recipient clonotypes overlapped donors; over 97% were de novo at given depth. Recipient TCR diversity dropped after transplant; expanded clonotypes rose from day 30 to 180.

Data came from immunoSEQ multiplex PCR; TCRdb stores just in-frame clones and leaves some out. The sample lists more than 65,000 clones, 94% occurring once. The length of the CDR3 is 14 residues. Germline V lookup: CDR1 SQVTM, CDR2 ANQGSEA. Trimming took 4 bases from V and 3 from J; bases not matched to a gene: 5. Sequencing input: peripheral blood mononuclear cells. The V gene is TRBV29-1, the J gene TRBJ2-5; 10 bases agree with TRBD2. This clonotype was obtained from a man aged 45 to 65 in good health. Some clones in this sample may be carry-over from other donors' samples. This CDR3 reads CSVAPGLAKETQYF. CDR3 bases: TGCAGCGTTGCCCCGGGACTAGCGAAAGAGACCCAGTACTTC.